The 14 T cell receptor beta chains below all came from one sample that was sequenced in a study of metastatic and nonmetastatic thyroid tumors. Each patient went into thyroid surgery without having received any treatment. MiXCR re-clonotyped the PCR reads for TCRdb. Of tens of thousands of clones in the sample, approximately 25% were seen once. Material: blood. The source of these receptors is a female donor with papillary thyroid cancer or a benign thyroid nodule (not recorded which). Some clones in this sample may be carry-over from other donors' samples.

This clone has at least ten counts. In DNA, the CDR3 is TGTGCCAGTAGTAAGACAGCAGCTGACTACGAGCAGTACTTC. Translated: CASSKTAADYEQYF. The V and J genes are TRBV19 and TRBJ2-7; possible D gene TRBD1, 5 bases. Looked up from germline, CDR1 is LNHDA and CDR2 is SQIVND (reference sequence). The CDR3 spans 14 residues. Trimming pared 4 bases from V and 3 bases from J, leaving 13 bases between.

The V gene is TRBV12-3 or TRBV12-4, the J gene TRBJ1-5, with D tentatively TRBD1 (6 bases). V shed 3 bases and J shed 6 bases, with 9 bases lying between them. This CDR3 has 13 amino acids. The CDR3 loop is CASSFRGVQPQHF. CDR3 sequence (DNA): TGTGCCAGCAGTTTCAGGGGAGTTCAGCCCCAGCATTTT.

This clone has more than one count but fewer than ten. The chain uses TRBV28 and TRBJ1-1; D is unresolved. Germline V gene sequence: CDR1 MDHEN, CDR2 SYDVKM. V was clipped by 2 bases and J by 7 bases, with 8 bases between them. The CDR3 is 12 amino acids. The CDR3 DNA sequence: TGTGCCAGCAGTTTAGCCGGGGTTGAAGCTTTCTTT. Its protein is CASSLAGVEAFF. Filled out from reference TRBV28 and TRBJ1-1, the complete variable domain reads DVKVTQSSRYLVKRTGEKVFLECVQDMDHENMFWYRQDPGLGLRLIYFSYDVKMKEKGDIPEGYSVSREKKERFSLILESASTNQTSMYLCASSLAGVEAFFGQGTRLTVV.

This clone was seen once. CDR3 coding DNA: TGTGCCAGCAGCCACGCGACAGGGGACTACGAGCAGTACTTC. Translated: CASSHATGDYEQYF. The chain employs TRBV3-1 and TRBJ2-7, with TRBD1 matching over 8 bases. CDR3 size: 14 residues. The junction had 4 bases not matched to a gene; V was cut back by 3 bases and J by 3 bases. Germline V gene lookup returns CDR1 LGHDT and CDR2 YNNKEL (reference sequence).

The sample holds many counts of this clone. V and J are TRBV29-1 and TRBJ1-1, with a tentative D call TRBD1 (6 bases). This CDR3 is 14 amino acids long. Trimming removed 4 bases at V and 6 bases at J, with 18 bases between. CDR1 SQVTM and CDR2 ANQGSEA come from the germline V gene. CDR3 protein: CSVVPGWGAAEAFF. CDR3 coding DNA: TGCAGCGTTGTCCCCGGCTGGGGGGCGGCTGAAGCTTTCTTT.

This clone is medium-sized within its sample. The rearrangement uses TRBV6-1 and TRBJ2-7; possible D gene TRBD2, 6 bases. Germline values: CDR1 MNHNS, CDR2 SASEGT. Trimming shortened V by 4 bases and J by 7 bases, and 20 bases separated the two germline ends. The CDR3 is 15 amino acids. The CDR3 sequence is CASSARLGAFGEQYF. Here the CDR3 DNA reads TGTGCCAGCAGTGCCCGACTAGGGGCATTCGGGGAGCAGTACTTC.

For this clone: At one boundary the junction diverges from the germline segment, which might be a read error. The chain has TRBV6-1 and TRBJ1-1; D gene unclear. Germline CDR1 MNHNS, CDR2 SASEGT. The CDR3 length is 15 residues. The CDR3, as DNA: TGTGCCGGCAGTGTAGCCGCGGGTACGAACACTGAAGCTTTCTTT. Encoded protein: CAGSVAAGTNTEAFF.

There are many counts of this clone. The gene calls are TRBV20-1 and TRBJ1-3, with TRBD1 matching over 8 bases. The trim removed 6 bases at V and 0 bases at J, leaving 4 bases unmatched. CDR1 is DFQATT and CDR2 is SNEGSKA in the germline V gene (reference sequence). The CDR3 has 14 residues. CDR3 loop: CSAGQANSGNTIYF. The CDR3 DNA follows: TGCAGTGCGGGACAGGCAAACTCTGGAAACACCATATATTTT.

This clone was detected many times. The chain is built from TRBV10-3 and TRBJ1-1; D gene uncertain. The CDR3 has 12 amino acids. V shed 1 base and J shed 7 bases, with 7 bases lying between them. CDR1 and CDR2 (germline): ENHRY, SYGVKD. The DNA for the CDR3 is TGTGCCATCAGTGAGTTTCAGCTTGAAGCTTTCTTT. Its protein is CAISEFQLEAFF.

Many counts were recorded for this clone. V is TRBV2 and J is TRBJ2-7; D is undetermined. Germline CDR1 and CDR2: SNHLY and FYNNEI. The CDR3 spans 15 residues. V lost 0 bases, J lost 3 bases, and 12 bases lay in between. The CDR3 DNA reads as TGTGCCAGCAGTGAAGCTACGCGGATGAACTACGAGCAGTACTTC. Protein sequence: CASSEATRMNYEQYF.

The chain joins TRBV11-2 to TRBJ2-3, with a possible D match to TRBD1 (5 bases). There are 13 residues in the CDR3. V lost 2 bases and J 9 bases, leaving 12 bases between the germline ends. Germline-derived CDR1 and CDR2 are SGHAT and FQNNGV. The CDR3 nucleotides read TGTGCCAGCAGCTTATTCGCCCAGGGAACGCAGTATTTT. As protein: CASSLFAQGTQYF.

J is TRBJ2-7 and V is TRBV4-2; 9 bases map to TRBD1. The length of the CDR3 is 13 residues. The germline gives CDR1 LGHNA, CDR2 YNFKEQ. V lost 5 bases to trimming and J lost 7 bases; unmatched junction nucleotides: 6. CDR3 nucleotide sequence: TGTGCCAGCAGCACGCCGGGACAGGGTGAGCAGTACTTC. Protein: CASSTPGQGEQYF.

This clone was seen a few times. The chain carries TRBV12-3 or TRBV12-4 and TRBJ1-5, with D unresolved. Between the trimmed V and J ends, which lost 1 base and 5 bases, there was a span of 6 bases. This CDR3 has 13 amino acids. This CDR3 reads CASSLERDQPQHF. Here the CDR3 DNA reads TGTGCCAGCAGTTTAGAACGGGATCAGCCCCAGCATTTT.

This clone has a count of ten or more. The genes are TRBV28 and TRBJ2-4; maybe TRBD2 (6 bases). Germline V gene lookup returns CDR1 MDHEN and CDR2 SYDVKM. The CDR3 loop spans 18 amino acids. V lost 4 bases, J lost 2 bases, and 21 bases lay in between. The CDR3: CASSSPFVPGASKNIQYF. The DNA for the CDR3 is TGTGCCAGCAGTTCGCCCTTTGTTCCGGGAGCTTCCAAAAACATTCAGTACTTC.